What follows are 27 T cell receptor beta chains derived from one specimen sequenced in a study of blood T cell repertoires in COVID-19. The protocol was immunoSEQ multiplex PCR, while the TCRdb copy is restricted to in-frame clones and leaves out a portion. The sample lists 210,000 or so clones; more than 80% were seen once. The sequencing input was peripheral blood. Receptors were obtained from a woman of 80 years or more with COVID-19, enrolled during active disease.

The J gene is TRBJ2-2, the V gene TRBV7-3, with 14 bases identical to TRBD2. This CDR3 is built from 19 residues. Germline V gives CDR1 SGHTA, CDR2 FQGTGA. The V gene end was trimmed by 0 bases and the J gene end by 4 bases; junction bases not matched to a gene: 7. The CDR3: CASSLTGTSGGIGTGELFF. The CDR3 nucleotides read TGTGCCAGCAGCTTAACAGGGACTAGCGGGGGAATAGGCACCGGGGAGCTGTTTTTT.

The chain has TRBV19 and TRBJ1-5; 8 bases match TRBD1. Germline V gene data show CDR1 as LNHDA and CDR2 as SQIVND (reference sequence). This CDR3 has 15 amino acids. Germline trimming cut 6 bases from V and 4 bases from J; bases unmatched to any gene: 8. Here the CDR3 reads CASSTNRGANQPQHF. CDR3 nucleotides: TGTGCCAGTAGCACCAACAGGGGGGCGAATCAGCCCCAGCATTTT. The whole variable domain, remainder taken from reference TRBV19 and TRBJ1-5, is DGGITQSPKYLFRKEGQNVTLSCEQNLNHDAMYWYRQDPGQGLRLIYYSQIVNDFQKGDIAEGYSVSREKKESFPLTVTSAQKNPTAFYLCASSTNRGANQPQHFGDGTRLSIL.

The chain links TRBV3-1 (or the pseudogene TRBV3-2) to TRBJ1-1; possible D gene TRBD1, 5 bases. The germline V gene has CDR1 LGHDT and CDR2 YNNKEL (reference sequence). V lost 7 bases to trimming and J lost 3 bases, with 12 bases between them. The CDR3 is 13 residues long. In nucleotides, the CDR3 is TGTGCCAGCACCCTAACACAGGACACTGAAGCTTTCTTT. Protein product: CASTLTQDTEAFF.

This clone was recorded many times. CDR3 sequence: CASRPYLNTEAFF. CDR3 in DNA: TGTGCCAGTAGACCTTACCTAAACACTGAAGCTTTCTTT. The gene calls are TRBV19 and TRBJ1-1; D unclear. This CDR3 spans 13 amino acids. Germline assignment: CDR1 LNHDA and CDR2 SQIVND (reference sequence). Deletions cut 6 bases from V and 2 bases from J, with 10 bases between.

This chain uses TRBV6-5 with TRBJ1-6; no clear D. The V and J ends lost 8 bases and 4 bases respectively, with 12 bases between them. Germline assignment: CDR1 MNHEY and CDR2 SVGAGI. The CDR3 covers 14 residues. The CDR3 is CASGSRSYNSPLHF. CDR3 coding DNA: TGTGCCAGCGGGAGCAGGTCGTATAATTCACCCCTCCACTTT.

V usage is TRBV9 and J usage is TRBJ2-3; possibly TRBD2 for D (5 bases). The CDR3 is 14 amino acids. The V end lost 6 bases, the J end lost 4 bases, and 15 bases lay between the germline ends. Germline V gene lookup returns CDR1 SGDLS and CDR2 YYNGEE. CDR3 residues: CASTPDVEADTQYF. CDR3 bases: TGTGCCAGCACCCCCGACGTGGAGGCAGATACGCAGTATTTT.

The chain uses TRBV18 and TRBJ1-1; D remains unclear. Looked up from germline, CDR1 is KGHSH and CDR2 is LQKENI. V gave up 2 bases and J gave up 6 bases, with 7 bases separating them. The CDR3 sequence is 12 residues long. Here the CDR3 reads CASSPSVAEAFF. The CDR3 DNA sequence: TGTGCCAGCTCACCATCAGTTGCTGAAGCTTTCTTT.

The CDR3 region has the DNA TGTGCCAGCAGCCAAACTGTGGGAGGGCTCTCCTACGAGCAGTACTTC. Protein sequence: CASSQTVGGLSYEQYF. The rearrangement joins TRBV11-2 to TRBJ2-7; 7 positions agree with TRBD2. The CDR3 contains 16 residues. Germline trimming cut 5 bases from V and 0 bases from J; bases unmatched to any gene: 10. In germline, CDR1 is SGHAT, CDR2 FQNNGV. Filled out from reference TRBV11-2 and TRBJ2-7, the complete variable domain reads EAGVAQSPRYKIIEKRQSVAFWCNPISGHATLYWYQQILGQGPKLLIQFQNNGVVDDSQLPKDRFSAERLKGVDSTLKIQPAKLEDSAVYLCASSQTVGGLSYEQYFGPGTRLTVT.

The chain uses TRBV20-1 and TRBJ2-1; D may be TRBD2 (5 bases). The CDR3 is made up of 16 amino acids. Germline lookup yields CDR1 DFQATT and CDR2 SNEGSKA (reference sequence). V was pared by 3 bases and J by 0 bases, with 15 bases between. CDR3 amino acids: CSASDPIGSSYNEQFF. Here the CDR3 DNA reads TGCAGTGCTAGTGATCCGATAGGGAGCTCCTACAATGAGCAGTTCTTC.

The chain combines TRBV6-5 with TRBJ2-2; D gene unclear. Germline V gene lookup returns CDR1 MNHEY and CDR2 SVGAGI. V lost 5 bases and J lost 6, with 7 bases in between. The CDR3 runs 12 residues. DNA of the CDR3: TGTGCCAGCAGTCAACTCTCCGGGGAGCTGTTTTTT. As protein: CASSQLSGELFF.

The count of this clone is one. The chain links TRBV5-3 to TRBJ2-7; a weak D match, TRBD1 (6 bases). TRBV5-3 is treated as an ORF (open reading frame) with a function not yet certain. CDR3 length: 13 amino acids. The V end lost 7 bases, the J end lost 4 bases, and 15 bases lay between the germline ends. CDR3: CARVQGRPYEQYF. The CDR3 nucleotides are TGTGCCAGAGTGCAGGGGCGGCCGTACGAGCAGTACTTC.

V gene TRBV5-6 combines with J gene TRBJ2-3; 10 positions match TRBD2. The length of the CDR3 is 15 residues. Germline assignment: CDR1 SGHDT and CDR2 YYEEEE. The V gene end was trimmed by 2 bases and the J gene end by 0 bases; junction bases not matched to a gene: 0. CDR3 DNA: TGTGCCAGCAGCTTAGCGGGAGGGAGCACAGATACGCAGTATTTT. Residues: CASSLAGGSTDTQYF.

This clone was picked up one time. The chain's CDR3 is CASSSDRGSNQPQHF. CDR3 DNA: TGTGCCAGCAGCTCGGACAGGGGGAGCAATCAGCCCCAGCATTTT. This chain links TRBV6-5 with TRBJ1-5; 10 bases are a match to TRBD1. J gave up 1 base and V 6 bases, and 3 bases lay outside the gene matches. The CDR3 has 15 residues. Germline V gene lookup returns CDR1 MNHEY and CDR2 SVGAGI.

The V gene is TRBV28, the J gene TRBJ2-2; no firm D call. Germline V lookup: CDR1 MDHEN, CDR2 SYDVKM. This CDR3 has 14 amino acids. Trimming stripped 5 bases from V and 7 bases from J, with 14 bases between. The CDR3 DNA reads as TGTGCCAGCAGTCCGGGTACAACCTTCGGGGAGCTGTTTTTT. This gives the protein CASSPGTTFGELFF.

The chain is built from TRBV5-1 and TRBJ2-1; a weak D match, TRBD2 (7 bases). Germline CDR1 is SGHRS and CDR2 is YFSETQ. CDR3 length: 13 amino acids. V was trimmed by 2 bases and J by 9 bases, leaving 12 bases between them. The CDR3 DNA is TGCGCCAGCAGCTTTGGGGGGGCGGGTGAGCAGTTCTTC. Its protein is CASSFGGAGEQFF. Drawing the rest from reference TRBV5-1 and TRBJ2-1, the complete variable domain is KAGVTQTPRYLIKTRGQQVTLSCSPISGHRSVSWYQQTPGQGLQFLFEYFSETQRNKGNFPGRFSGRQFSNSRSEMNVSTLELGDSALYLCASSFGGAGEQFFGPGTRLTVL.

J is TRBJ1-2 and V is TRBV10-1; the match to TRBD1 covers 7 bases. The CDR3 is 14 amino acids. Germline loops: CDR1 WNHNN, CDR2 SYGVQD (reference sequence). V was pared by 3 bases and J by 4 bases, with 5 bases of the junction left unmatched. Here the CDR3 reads CASSEGGGLYGYTF. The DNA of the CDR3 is TGCGCCAGCAGTGAAGGGGGCGGGCTCTATGGCTACACCTTC.

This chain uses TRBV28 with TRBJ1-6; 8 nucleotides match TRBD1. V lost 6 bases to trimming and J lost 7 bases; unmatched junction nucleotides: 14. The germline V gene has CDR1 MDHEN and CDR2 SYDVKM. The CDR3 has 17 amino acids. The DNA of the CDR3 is TGTGCCAGCAGACAATCCCAGGGGGCGCCGGGCAATTCACCCCTCCACTTT. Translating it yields CASRQSQGAPGNSPLHF.

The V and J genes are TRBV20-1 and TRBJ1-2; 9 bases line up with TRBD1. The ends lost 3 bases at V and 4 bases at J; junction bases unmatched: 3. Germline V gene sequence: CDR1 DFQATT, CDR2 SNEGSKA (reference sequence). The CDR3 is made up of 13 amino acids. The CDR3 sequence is CSASLTGGYGYTF. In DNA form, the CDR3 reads TGCAGTGCTAGTCTGACAGGGGGCTATGGCTACACCTTC.

The CDR3 region is CASSQDTADTRRAPQHF. CDR3 nucleotide sequence: TGTGCCAGCAGCCAAGATACGGCAGACACCCGGCGGGCGCCCCAGCATTTT. The chain employs TRBV4-2 and TRBJ1-5; D gene unclear. CDR3 length: 17 residues. The germline V gene encodes CDR1 LGHNA and CDR2 YNFKEQ. The ends were cut back, 0 bases at V and 9 bases at J, with 21 bases in the middle.

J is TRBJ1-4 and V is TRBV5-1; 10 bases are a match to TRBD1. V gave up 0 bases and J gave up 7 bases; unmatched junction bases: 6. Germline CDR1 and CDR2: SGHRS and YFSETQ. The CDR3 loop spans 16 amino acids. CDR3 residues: CASSLAGTGATEKLFF. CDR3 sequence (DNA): TGCGCCAGCAGCTTGGCCGGGACAGGGGCCACTGAAAAACTGTTTTTT.

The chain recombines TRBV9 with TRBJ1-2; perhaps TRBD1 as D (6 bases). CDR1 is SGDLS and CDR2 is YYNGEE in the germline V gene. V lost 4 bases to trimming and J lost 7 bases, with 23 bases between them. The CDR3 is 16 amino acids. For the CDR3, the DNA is TGTGCCAGCAGCCCAGGGGAGGGGATCTGGATGCGTGGCTACACCTTC. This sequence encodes CASSPGEGIWMRGYTF. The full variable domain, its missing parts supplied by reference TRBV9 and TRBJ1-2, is DSGVTQTPKHLITATGQRVTLRCSPRSGDLSVYWYQQSLDQGLQFLIQYYNGEERAKGNILERFSAQQFPDLHSELNLSSLELGDSALYFCASSPGEGIWMRGYTFGSGTRLTVV.

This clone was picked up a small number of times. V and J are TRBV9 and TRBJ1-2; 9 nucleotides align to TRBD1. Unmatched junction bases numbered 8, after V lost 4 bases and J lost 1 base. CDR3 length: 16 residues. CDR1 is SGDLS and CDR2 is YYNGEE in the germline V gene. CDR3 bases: TGTGCCAGCAGCCCCCAGGGACAGGGATATAACTATGGCTACACCTTC. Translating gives CASSPQGQGYNYGYTF.

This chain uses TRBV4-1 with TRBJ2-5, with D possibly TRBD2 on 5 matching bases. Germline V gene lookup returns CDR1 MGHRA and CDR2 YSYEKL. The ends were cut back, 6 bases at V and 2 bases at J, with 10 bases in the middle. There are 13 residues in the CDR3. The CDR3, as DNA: TGCGCCAGCAGGCGGACTGCTCAAGAGACCCAGTACTTC. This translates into CASRRTAQETQYF.

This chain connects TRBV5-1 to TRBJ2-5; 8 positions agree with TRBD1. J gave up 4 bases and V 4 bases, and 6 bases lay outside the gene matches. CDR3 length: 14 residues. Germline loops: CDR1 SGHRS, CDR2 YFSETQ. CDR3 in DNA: TGCGCCAGCAGCGTAGGACAGGGCGGAGAGACCCAGTACTTC. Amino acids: CASSVGQGGETQYF.

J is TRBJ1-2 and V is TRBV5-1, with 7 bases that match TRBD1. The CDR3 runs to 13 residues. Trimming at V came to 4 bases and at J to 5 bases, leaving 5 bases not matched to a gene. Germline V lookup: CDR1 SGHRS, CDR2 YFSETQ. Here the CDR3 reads CASSSGQAYGYTF. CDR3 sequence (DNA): TGCGCCAGCAGCAGCGGACAGGCGTATGGCTACACCTTC.

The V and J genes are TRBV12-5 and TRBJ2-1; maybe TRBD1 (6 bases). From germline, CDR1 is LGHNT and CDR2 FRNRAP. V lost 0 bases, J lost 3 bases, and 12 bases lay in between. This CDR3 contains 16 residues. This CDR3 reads CASGLVAGQLYNEQFF. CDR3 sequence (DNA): TGTGCTAGTGGTTTGGTAGCTGGACAGCTCTACAATGAGCAGTTCTTC.

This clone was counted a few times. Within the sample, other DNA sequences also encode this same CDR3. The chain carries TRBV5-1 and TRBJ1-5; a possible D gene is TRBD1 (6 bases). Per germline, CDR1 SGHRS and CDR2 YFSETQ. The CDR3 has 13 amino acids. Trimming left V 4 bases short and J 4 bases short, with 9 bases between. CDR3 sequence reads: CASSPQGNQPQHF. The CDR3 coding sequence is TGCGCCAGCAGCCCACAGGGAAATCAGCCCCAGCATTTT.